This T cell receptor beta chain was documented in a study of shared T cell receptors in the human thymus. Data came from immunoSEQ multiplex PCR; TCRdb stores just in-frame clones and leaves some out. The table includes hundreds of thousands of clones, approximately 85% detected once. This clone was picked up one time. Germline loops: CDR1 SQVTM, CDR2 ANQGSEA. CDR3 length: 12 residues. V lost 8 bases and J lost 5, with 16 bases in between. These data also featured in a second study, about human thymus T cells. That publication notes: Donors consisted of healthy Finnish infants (having corrective surgery for congenital heart defects). Resections obtained during corrective heart surgery supplied the thymus tissue. Highly overlapping thymic repertoires in unrelated individuals were reported by related research.

V is TRBV29-1 and J is TRBJ2-7, with D possibly matching TRBD1 (5 bases). This clonotype was sampled from a girl under three years old with a congenital heart defect. Material for sequencing was thymocytes. CDR3 loop: CSYEDKFHEQYF. CDR3 DNA: TGCAGCTACGAGGACAAGTTCCACGAGCAGTACTTC.